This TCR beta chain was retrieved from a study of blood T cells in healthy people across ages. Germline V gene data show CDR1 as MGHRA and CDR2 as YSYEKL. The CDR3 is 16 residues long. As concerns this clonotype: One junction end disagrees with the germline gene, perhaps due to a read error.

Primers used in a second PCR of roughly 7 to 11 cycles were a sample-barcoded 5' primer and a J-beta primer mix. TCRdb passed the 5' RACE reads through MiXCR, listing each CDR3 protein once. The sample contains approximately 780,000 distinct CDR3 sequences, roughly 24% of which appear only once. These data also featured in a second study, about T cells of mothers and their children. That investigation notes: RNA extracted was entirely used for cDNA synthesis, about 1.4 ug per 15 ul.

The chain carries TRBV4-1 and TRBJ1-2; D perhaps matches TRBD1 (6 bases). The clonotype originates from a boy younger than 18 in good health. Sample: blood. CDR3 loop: CASSQPPGQPKGGCTF. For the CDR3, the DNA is TGCGCCAGCAGCCAACCCCCTGGACAGCCGAAGGGGGGCTGCACCTTC.